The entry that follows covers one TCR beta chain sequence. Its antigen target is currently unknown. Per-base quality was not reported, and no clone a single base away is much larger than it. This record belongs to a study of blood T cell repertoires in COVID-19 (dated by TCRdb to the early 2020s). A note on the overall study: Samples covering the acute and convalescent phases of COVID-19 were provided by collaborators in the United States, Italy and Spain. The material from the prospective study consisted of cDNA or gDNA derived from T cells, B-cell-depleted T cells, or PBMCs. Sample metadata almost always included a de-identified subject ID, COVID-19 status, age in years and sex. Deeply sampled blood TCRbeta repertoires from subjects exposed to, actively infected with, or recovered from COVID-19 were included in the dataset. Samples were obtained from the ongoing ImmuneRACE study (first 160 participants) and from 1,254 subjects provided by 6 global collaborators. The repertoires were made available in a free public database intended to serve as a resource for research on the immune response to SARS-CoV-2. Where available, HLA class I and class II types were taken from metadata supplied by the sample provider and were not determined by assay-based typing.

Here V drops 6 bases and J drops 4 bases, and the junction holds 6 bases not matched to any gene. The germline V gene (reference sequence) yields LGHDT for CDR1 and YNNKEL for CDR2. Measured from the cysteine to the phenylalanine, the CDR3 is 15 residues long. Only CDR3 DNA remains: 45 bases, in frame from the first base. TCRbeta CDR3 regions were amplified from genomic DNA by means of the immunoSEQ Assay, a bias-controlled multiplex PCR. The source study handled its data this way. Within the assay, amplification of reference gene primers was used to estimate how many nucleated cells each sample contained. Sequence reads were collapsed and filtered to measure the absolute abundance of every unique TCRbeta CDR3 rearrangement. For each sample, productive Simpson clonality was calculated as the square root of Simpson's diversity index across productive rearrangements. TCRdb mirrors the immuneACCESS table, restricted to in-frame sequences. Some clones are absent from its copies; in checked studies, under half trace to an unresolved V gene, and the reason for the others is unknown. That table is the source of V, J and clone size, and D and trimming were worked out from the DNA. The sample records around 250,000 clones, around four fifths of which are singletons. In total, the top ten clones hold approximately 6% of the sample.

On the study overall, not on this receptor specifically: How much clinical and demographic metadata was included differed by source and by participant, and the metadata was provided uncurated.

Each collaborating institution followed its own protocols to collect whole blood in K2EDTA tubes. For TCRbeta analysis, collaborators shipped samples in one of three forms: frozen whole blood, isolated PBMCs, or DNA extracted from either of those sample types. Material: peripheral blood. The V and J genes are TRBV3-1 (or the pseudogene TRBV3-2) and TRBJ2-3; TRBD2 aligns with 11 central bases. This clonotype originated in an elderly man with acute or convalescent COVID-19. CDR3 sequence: CASRQLAGAPDTQYF. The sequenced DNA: TGTGCCAGCAGGCAACTAGCGGGAGCCCCAGATACGCAGTATTTT.